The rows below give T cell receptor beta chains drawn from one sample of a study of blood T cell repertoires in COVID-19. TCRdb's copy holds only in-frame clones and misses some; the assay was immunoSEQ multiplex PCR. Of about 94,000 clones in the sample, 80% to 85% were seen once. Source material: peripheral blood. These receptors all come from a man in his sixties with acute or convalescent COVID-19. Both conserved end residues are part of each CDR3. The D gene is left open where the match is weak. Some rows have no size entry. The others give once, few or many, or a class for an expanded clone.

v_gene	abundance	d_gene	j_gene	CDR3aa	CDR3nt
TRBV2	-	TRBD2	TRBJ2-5	CASSDGLAGRETQYF	TGTGCCAGCAGTGATGGACTAGCGGGGCGGGAGACCCAGTACTTC
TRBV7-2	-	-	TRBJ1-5	CASSLVGGANQPQHF	TGTGCCAGCAGCTTAGTGGGGGGGGCAAATCAGCCCCAGCATTTT
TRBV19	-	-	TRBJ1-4	CASTQGAVTNEKLFF	TGTGCCAGTACCCAAGGAGCTGTGACTAATGAAAAACTGTTTTTT
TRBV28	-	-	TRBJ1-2	CASRPGGRYGYTF	TGTGCCAGCAGACCTGGGGGCAGATATGGCTACACCTTC
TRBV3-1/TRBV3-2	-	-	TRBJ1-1	CASTPGEVDTEAFF	TGTGCCAGCACCCCAGGGGAAGTGGACACTGAAGCTTTCTTT
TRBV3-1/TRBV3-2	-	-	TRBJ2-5	CASRLAGLETQYF	TGTGCCAGCAGGTTGGCGGGGTTGGAGACCCAGTACTTC
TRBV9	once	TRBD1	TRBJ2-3	CASSEWTGSSTDTQYF	TGTGCCAGCAGCGAGTGGACAGGGAGTAGCACAGATACGCAGTATTTT
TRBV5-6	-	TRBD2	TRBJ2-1	CASSPSSLAGGKPYNEQFF	TGTGCCAGCAGCCCCAGTTCACTAGCGGGGGGCAAACCGTACAATGAGCAGTTCTTC
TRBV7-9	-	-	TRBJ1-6	CASSLEQSSSYNSPLHF	TGTGCCAGCAGCTTGGAACAGTCCTCCTCCTATAATTCACCCCTCCACTTT
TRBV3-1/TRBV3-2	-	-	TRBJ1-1	CASSQRGHTNTEAFF	TGTGCCAGCAGCCAAAGGGGACATACAAACACTGAAGCTTTCTTT
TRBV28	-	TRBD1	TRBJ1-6	CASRTVGTGTYNSPLHF	TGTGCCAGCAGGACAGTCGGGACAGGGACCTATAATTCACCCCTCCACTTT
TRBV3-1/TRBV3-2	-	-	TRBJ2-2	CASSQDLTGTGELFF	TGTGCCAGCAGCCAAGATCTAACAGGAACGGGGGAGCTGTTTTTT
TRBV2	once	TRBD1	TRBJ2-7	CASSEEWPTGTYEQYF	TGTGCCAGCAGTGAAGAGTGGCCGACAGGGACCTACGAGCAGTACTTC
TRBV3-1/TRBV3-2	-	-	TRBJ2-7	CASSGGFSYEQYF	TGTGCCAGCAGCGGCGGGTTCTCCTACGAGCAGTACTTC
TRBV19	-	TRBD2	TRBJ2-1	CASNGDGGGAKEQFF	TGTGCCAGTAATGGAGACGGCGGGGGGGCCAAGGAGCAGTTCTTC
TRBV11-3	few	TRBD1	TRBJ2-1	CASSPHGDRVEQFF	TGTGCCAGCAGCCCTCACGGGGACAGGGTCGAGCAGTTCTTC
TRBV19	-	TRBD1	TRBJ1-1	CASKEGQGINMNTEAFF	TGTGCCAGTAAGGAAGGACAGGGGATAAACATGAACACTGAAGCTTTCTTT
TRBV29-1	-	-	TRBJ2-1	CSVPQIEGWNEQFF	TGCAGCGTCCCCCAAATCGAGGGATGGAATGAGCAGTTCTTC
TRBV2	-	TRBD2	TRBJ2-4	CASGGGRALAKNIQYF	TGTGCCAGCGGGGGGGGTAGGGCTCTAGCCAAAAACATTCAGTACTTC
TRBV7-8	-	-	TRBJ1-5	CASSFSEGNQPQHF	TGTGCCAGCAGCTTTTCAGAGGGCAATCAGCCCCAGCATTTT
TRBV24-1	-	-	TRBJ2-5	CATSDQGETQYF	TGTGCCACCAGTGATCAGGGAGAGACCCAGTACTTC
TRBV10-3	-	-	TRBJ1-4	CAISDGWTATNEKLFF	TGTGCCATCAGTGATGGTTGGACAGCAACTAATGAAAAACTGTTTTTT
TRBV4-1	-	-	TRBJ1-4	CASSQVDGGREGLFF	TGCGCCAGCAGCCAGGTTGACGGGGGGCGTGAAGGACTGTTTTTT
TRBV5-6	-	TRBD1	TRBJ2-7	CASSLWDRGYEQYF	TGTGCCAGCAGCTTATGGGACAGGGGGTACGAGCAGTACTTC
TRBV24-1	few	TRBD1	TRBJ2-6	CATSARTGKVSGANVLTF	TGTGCCACCAGTGCAAGGACAGGGAAAGTGTCTGGGGCCAACGTCCTGACTTTC
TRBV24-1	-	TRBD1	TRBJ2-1	CATSEPQGQGAGGEQFF	TGTGCCACCAGTGAACCTCAGGGACAGGGGGCAGGAGGTGAGCAGTTCTTC
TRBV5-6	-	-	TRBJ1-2	CASSPRGPYGYTF	TGTGCCAGCAGCCCCCGGGGTCCGTATGGCTACACCTTC
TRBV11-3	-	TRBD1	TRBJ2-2	CATGTGDTGELFF	TGTGCCACCGGGACAGGGGACACCGGGGAGCTGTTTTTT
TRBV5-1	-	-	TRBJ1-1	CASSLQGGPNTEAFF	TGCGCCAGCAGCTTGCAGGGAGGGCCGAACACTGAAGCTTTCTTT
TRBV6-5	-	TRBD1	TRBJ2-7	CASRKTGVPSYEQYF	TGTGCCAGCAGAAAGACAGGGGTCCCCTCCTACGAGCAGTACTTC
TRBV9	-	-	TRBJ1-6	CASSTYTAGNSPLHF	TGTGCCAGCAGCACATACACGGCGGGTAATTCACCCCTCCACTTT
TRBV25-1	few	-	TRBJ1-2	CASSVPGSYGYTF	TGTGCCAGCAGTGTCCCAGGGTCCTATGGCTACACCTTC
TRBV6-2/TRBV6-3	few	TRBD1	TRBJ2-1	CASSYILRDRGNEQFF	TGTGCCAGCAGTTACATCCTCCGGGACAGGGGAAATGAGCAGTTCTTC
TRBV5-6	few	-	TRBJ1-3	CASSGGTSGGTIYF	TGTGCCAGCAGCGGGGGGACTTCTGGGGGCACCATATATTTT
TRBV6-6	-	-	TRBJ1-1	CASTNSGVGAFF	TGTGCCAGCACCAATTCAGGGGTCGGTGCTTTCTTT
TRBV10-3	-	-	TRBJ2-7	CAISEDGGNSYEQYF	TGTGCCATCAGCGAGGATGGAGGGAACTCCTACGAGCAGTACTTC
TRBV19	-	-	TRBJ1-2	CASSLAGAGAYGYTF	TGTGCCAGTAGCCTTGCGGGGGCAGGGGCTTATGGCTACACCTTC
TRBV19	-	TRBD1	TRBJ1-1	CASAGQGNTEAFF	TGTGCCAGTGCAGGACAGGGGAACACTGAAGCTTTCTTT
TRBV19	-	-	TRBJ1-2	CASSSVSRRNYGYTF	TGTGCCAGTAGTTCAGTTAGCCGACGGAACTATGGCTACACCTTC
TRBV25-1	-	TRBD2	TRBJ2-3	CASSEYRGGTDTQYF	TGTGCCAGCAGTGAATACCGGGGGGGCACAGATACGCAGTATTTT
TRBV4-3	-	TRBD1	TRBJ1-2	CASSKYRGQDGYTF	TGCGCCAGCAGCAAGTACAGGGGGCAGGATGGCTACACCTTC
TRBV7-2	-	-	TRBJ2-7	CASSLGPGPGEQYF	TGTGCCAGCAGCTTGGGCCCAGGCCCCGGCGAGCAGTACTTC
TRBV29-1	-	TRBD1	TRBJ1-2	CSESGQTYGYTF	TGCAGCGAATCGGGACAGACCTATGGCTACACCTTC
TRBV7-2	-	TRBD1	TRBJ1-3	CASSSRGLGNTIYF	TGTGCCAGCAGCTCGAGGGGGCTTGGAAACACCATATATTTT
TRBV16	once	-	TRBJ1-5	CASSQSGLGNQPQHF	TGTGCCAGCAGCCAATCCGGGTTGGGCAATCAGCCCCAGCATTTT
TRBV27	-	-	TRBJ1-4	CASSLIQRAGVVELFF	TGTGCCAGCAGTTTAATCCAGAGGGCAGGGGTAGTGGAACTGTTTTTT
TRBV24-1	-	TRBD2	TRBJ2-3	CATSSGGGTDTQYF	TGTGCCACCAGTAGCGGGGGAGGCACAGATACGCAGTATTTT
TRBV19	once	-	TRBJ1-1	CASSQQGWNTEAFF	TGTGCCAGTAGTCAACAGGGTTGGAACACTGAAGCTTTCTTT
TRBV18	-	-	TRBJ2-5	CASSPRKQETQYF	TGTGCCAGCTCACCGCGAAAACAAGAGACCCAGTACTTC
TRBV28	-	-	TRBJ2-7	CASSLGDRPKQYF	TGTGCCAGCAGTTTAGGTGACAGGCCCAAGCAGTACTTC
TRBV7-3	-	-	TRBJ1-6	CASSPRVGFDSPLHF	TGTGCCAGCAGCCCCAGGGTGGGTTTTGATTCACCCCTCCACTTT
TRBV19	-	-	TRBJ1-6	CASSDRFGSNSPLHF	TGTGCCAGTAGCGACAGATTCGGGTCAAATTCACCCCTCCACTTT
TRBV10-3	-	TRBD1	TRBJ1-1	CAISVRDRNTEAFF	TGTGCCATCAGTGTTCGGGACAGGAACACTGAAGCTTTCTTT
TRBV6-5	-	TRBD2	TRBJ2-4	CASSRSGGAKNIQYF	TGTGCCAGCAGCCGTAGCGGGGGAGCCAAAAACATTCAGTACTTC
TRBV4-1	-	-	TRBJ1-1	CASSPHLNTEAFF	TGCGCCAGCAGCCCCCATTTGAACACTGAAGCTTTCTTT
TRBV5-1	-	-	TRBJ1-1	CASSLAAKGHLNTEAFF	TGCGCCAGCAGCTTGGCAGCCAAAGGACACCTGAACACTGAAGCTTTCTTT
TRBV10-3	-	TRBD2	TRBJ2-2	CATQGTSGGGTGELFF	TGTGCCACCCAAGGGACTAGCGGGGGAGGCACCGGGGAGCTGTTTTTT
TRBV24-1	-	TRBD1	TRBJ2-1	CATSDQMTGGSYNEQFF	TGTGCCACCAGTGACCAGATGACAGGGGGCTCCTACAATGAGCAGTTCTTC
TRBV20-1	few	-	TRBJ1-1	CSVQAHTEAFF	TGCAGTGTCCAAGCCCACACTGAAGCTTTCTTT
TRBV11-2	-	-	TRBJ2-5	CASSSPRLRATQYF	TGTGCCAGCAGCTCGCCGAGACTAAGGGCGACCCAGTACTTC